This TCR beta chain was recovered during a study of CD8+CD57+ T cells in acquired aplastic anemia. Overall study: An average of roughly 3 ug of DNA was obtained from sorted CD4+ and CD8+ cells.

The J segment lost 0 bases and the V segment lost 10 bases, leaving 11 bases of the junction unmatched. This CDR3 is 15 amino acids long. Germline-derived CDR1 and CDR2 are ENHRY and SYGVKD. Patients sequenced had flow cytometry evidence of CD8+CD57+ cell expansion. Everyone among the patients had severe acquired aplastic anemia. Genomic DNA was employed as the template in profiling TCR beta VDJ and CDR3. From the reads, TCRdb called clonotypes with MiXCR, one entry per CDR3 protein. The table lists 150,000 to 160,000 distinct CDR3 sequences, approximately 52% of them singletons. Sequencing used sorted CD4+, CD8+, or CD8+CD57+ T cells (not recorded which) from PBMCs. This clonotype originated in a human donor with aplastic anemia. This chain joins TRBV10-3 and TRBJ2-7, with 8 nucleotides matching TRBD1. The CDR3 sequence: CASSLQGAFSYEQYF. The CDR3 DNA reads TGTGCCAGCAGCCTGCAGGGGGCCTTCTCCTACGAGCAGTACTTC.